A single sample is the source of the 16 T cell receptor beta chains below, sequenced in a study of blood T cell repertoires in COVID-19. The repertoire was sequenced with immunoSEQ multiplex PCR; TCRdb's copy has only in-frame clones and lacks some. The sample consists of some 330,000 clones, more than 90% of them appearing once. Material: PBMCs or T cells enriched from blood (not recorded which). All receptors derive from a woman in her twenties or thirties who had recovered from COVID-19.

V gene TRBV5-6 combines with J gene TRBJ2-1; 13 bases are shared with TRBD2. Germline V lookup: CDR1 SGHDT, CDR2 YYEEEE. The V gene end was trimmed by 4 bases and the J gene end by 8 bases; junction bases not matched to a gene: 6. The CDR3 covers 15 residues. CDR3 region: CASSRTSGSVDEQFF. As DNA, the CDR3 is TGTGCCAGCAGCCGGACTAGCGGGAGTGTCGATGAGCAGTTCTTC.

The J gene is TRBJ1-5, the V gene TRBV28; tentative D call: TRBD1 (5 bases). Looked up from germline, CDR1 is MDHEN and CDR2 is SYDVKM. This CDR3 has 15 residues. Trimming removed 7 bases at V and 0 bases at J, with 13 bases between. The chain's CDR3 is CASMVVGDSNQPQHF. The DNA for the CDR3 is TGTGCCAGCATGGTTGTAGGGGATAGCAATCAGCCCCAGCATTTT. Full variable domain (outside the CDR3, taken from reference TRBV28 and TRBJ1-5): DVKVTQSSRYLVKRTGEKVFLECVQDMDHENMFWYRQDPGLGLRLIYFSYDVKMKEKGDIPEGYSVSREKKERFSLILESASTNQTSMYLCASMVVGDSNQPQHFGDGTRLSIL.

The CDR3 loop is CASSYRASGADEQFF. In DNA, the CDR3 is TGTGCCAGCAGTTACAGGGCCTCAGGGGCCGATGAGCAGTTCTTC. The J gene is TRBJ2-1, the V gene TRBV6-2 or TRBV6-3; perhaps TRBD1 as D (6 bases). Per germline, CDR1 MNHEY and CDR2 SVGEGT. The CDR3 is 15 residues long. Trimming removed 2 bases from V and 8 bases from J, with 16 bases in between.

The gene calls are TRBV5-6 and TRBJ2-6, with no clear D. The CDR3 is made up of 16 amino acids. V dropped 5 bases and J dropped 2 bases, with 14 bases sitting between them. Germline CDR1 and CDR2: SGHDT and YYEEEE. In DNA form, the CDR3 reads TGTGCCAGCAGACTGACGGGTCTCCCTGGGGCCAACGTCCTGACTTTC. It codes for CASRLTGLPGANVLTF.

This chain joins TRBV7-6 and TRBJ2-1; 15 bases agree with TRBD2. V gave up 8 bases and J gave up 9 bases; unmatched junction bases: 2. CDR3 length: 13 residues. The germline gives CDR1 SGHVS, CDR2 FNYEAQ. CDR3 DNA sequence: TGTGCCAGCCGGGGACTAGCGGGGGGTGAGCAGTTCTTC. It codes for CASRGLAGGEQFF. The full variable domain, in which reference TRBV7-6 and TRBJ2-1 provide the parts outside the CDR3, is GAGVSQSPRYKVTKRGQDVALRCDPISGHVSLYWYRQALGQGPEFLTYFNYEAQQDKSGLPNDRFSAERPEGSISTLTIQRTEQRDSAMYRCASRGLAGGEQFFGPGTRLTVL.

V and J are TRBV20-1 and TRBJ1-1, with D unresolved. This CDR3 contains 11 residues. The V end lost 3 bases, the J end lost 8 bases, and 10 bases lay between the germline ends. Germline CDR1 reads DFQATT; CDR2 reads SNEGSKA (reference sequence). This chain's CDR3 is CSASPYLEAFF. The CDR3 DNA follows: TGCAGTGCTAGTCCCTATCTGGAAGCTTTCTTT.

This rearrangement joins TRBV27 to TRBJ1-1; D not resolved. The ends were cut back, 2 bases at V and 6 bases at J, with 10 bases in the middle. Germline V gives CDR1 MNHEY, CDR2 SMNVEV (reference sequence). The CDR3 is made up of 13 amino acids. The CDR3 region is CASSLLPGAEAFF. The CDR3 bases are TGTGCCAGCAGTTTACTTCCGGGTGCTGAAGCTTTCTTT.

V is TRBV5-1 and J is TRBJ2-5, with TRBD1 as a possible D gene (6 bases). The CDR3 contains 14 residues. Germline CDR1 SGHRS, CDR2 YFSETQ. The ends were cut back, 2 bases at V and 4 bases at J, with 12 bases in the middle. CDR3 bases: TGCGCCAGCAGCTTAGCCGGGACATCAGAGACCCAGTACTTC. Translating gives CASSLAGTSETQYF.

V is TRBV7-9 and J is TRBJ2-7, with a weak D call TRBD2 (5 bases). This CDR3 contains 14 residues. V shed 5 bases and J shed 7 bases, with 18 bases lying between them. Germline CDR1 is SEHNR and CDR2 is FQNEAQ (reference sequence). The CDR3 region is CASSRGEPTNEQYF. In DNA, the CDR3 is TGTGCCAGCAGCCGGGGAGAGCCCACTAATGAGCAGTACTTC. The full variable domain, its missing parts supplied by reference TRBV7-9 and TRBJ2-7, is DTGVSQNPRHKITKRGQNVTFRCDPISEHNRLYWYRQTLGQGPEFLTYFQNEAQLEKSRLLSDRFSAERPKGSFSTLEIQRTEQGDSAMYLCASSRGEPTNEQYFGPGTRLTVT.

The V gene is TRBV28, the J gene TRBJ2-7, with 9 bases fitting TRBD1. The CDR3 contains 12 residues. V gave up 8 bases and J gave up 2 bases; unmatched junction bases: 1. The germline V gene encodes CDR1 MDHEN and CDR2 SYDVKM. The CDR3 protein is CASRDRAYEQYF. DNA for the CDR3: TGTGCCAGCCGGGACAGGGCCTACGAGCAGTACTTC.

The CDR3 DNA follows: TGTGCCAGCAGTTACTATGGACAGGAAAACATTCAGTACTTC. This codes for CASSYYGQENIQYF. V is TRBV6-2 or TRBV6-3 and J is TRBJ2-4, with 7 positions matching TRBD1. The V gene end was trimmed by 1 base and the J gene end by 5 bases; junction bases not matched to a gene: 2. The germline CDR1 and CDR2 sequences are MNHEY and SVGEGT. The CDR3 extends over 14 amino acids.

The CDR3 nucleotides are TGTGCCAGCAGCCCGCGACAGGGAAGAAACACCATATATTTT. Translation gives CASSPRQGRNTIYF. The chain uses TRBV9 and TRBJ1-3; TRBD1 aligns across 7 bases. Germline-derived CDR1 and CDR2 are SGDLS and YYNGEE. V was clipped by 4 bases and J by 5 bases; unmatched bases: 6. The CDR3 covers 14 residues.

The chain has TRBV7-3 and TRBJ1-2; D is unresolved. The CDR3 totals 13 residues. Between the trimmed V and J ends, which lost 6 bases and 4 bases, there was a span of 12 bases. CDR1 is SGHTA, CDR2 FQGTGA, per germline. The CDR3 region has the DNA TGTGCCAGCAGTCCTTCTCGGGGCTATGGCTACACCTTC. It translates to CASSPSRGYGYTF.

The V call is TRBV7-9, the J call TRBJ1-2; 9 positions match TRBD1. Germline CDR1 reads SEHNR; CDR2 reads FQNEAQ (reference sequence). Trimming took 4 bases from V and 8 from J; bases not matched to a gene: 8. The CDR3 is 14 amino acids. CDR3 sequence reads: CASSYAGTGNGYTF. CDR3 nucleotides: TGTGCCAGCAGCTACGCCGGGACAGGGAACGGCTACACCTTC.

V usage is TRBV28 and J usage is TRBJ1-2; TRBD1 agrees at 8 bases. The CDR3 has 15 amino acids. The ends lost 3 bases at V and 4 bases at J; junction bases unmatched: 7. Per the germline V gene, CDR1 is MDHEN and CDR2 is SYDVKM. The CDR3 DNA reads as TGTGCCAGCAGTTTCGGACAGGGTTATATCTATGGCTACACCTTC. Amino acids: CASSFGQGYIYGYTF.

The chain is built from TRBV12-3 or TRBV12-4 and TRBJ1-1, with D uncertain. The CDR3 is 11 amino acids. The V gene lost 8 bases and the J gene lost 4 bases, with 8 bases spanning the gap. The CDR3 here is CASGGITEAFF. In DNA form, the CDR3 reads TGTGCCAGCGGCGGGATCACTGAAGCTTTCTTT.